This TCR beta chain stems from a study of T cells in Graves' hyperthyroidism and ophthalmopathy. The study, taken as a whole, reports: Appearing also in blood were most of the thyroid clonotypes expanded above 0.001.

It was RNA transcripts that yielded the amplified TCR beta CDR3 regions. The HTBI primer set served for first-round RT-PCR of the TCR CDR3. Using its own MiXCR run on the multiplex PCR reads, TCRdb lists one record per CDR3 protein. This table holds about 210,000 distinct CDR3 sequences, approximately 20% found once. The length of the CDR3 is 17 residues. In germline, CDR1 is MDHEN, CDR2 SYDVKM. On the basis of clinical symptoms, serum thyroxine and TRAb, thyroid ultrasound and orbital computed tomography, diagnoses were made. This clonotype has more than one count but fewer than ten. Its antigen remains unknown. The germline gene is not matched at one end of the junction; a read error may be the cause.

The chain joins TRBV28 to TRBJ2-3; 10 bases line up with TRBD2. Specimen: blood. The receptor's source is a man between 40 and 49 years old with Graves' hyperthyroidism. The DNA for the CDR3 is TGTGCCAGCAGTTTCCCCCTAGCGGGGGCCAGCACAAATACGCAGTATTTT. Amino acids: CASSFPLAGASTNTQYF.